This TCR beta chain was sequenced in a study of cytomegalovirus exposure and HLA in healthy donors. General observations from the study: Many donors carried some public TCRs, although rarity characterized most TCR sequences. Cytomegalovirus association was listed for around 170 TCR beta chains.

Sequencing used immunoSEQ multiplex PCR; TCRdb keeps in-frame clones, though not all of them. The data show under 350,000 clones, 65% to 90% seen once. Donors were drawn from the roughly 120-subject validation cohort, separate from the roughly 610-subject first cohort. As to this clone: Its antigen remains unidentified.

CDR1 MNHNS and CDR2 SASEGT come from the germline V gene. The V and J ends lost 9 bases and 11 bases respectively, with 13 bases between them. The CDR3 runs to 11 residues. Material for sequencing was PBMCs. This TCR derives from a woman under 30 in good health and CMV-seronegative. This sequence joins TRBV6-1 and TRBJ1-4; D may be TRBD1 (5 bases). CDR3 nucleotides: TGTGCCAGGGGGGGGGACCAGAAACTGTTTTTT. As protein: CARGGDQKLFF.